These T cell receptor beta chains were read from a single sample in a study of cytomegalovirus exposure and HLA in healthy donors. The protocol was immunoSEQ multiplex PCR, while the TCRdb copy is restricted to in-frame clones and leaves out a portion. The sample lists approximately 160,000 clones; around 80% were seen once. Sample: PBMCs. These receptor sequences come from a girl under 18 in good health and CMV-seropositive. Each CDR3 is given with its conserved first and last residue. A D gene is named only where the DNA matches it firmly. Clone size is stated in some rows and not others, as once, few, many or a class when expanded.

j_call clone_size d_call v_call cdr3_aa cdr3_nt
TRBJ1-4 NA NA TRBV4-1 CASTDRSNEKLFF TGCGCCAGCACAGACAGGAGTAATGAAAAACTGTTTTTT
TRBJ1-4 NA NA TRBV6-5 CASSYAFGVEKLFF TGTGCCAGCAGTTACGCCTTCGGGGTTGAAAAACTGTTTTTT
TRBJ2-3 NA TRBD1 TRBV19 CASSATGERDTDTQYF TGTGCCAGTAGTGCGACAGGGGAACGAGACACAGATACGCAGTATTTT
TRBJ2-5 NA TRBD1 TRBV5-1 CASGRSPSLGGTGVQETQYF TGCGCCAGCGGCCGTTCCCCATCATTAGGCGGGACAGGTGTCCAAGAGACCCAGTACTTC
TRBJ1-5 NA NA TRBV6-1 CASSDGDNQPQHF TGTGCCAGTTCAGACGGAGACAATCAGCCCCAGCATTTT
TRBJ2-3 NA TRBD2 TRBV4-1 CASSPAGAPDTQYF TGCGCCAGCAGCCCCGCGGGAGCCCCAGATACGCAGTATTTT
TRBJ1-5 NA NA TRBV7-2 CASSPRTASYQPQHF TGTGCCAGCAGCCCGAGGACAGCTAGCTATCAGCCCCAGCATTTT
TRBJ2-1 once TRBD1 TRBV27 CASRRGGGGGNEQFF TGTGCCAGCAGGCGAGGGGGCGGTGGTGGCAATGAGCAGTTCTTC
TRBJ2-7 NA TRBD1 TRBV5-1 CASSLGQGRFLSEQYF TGCGCCAGCAGCCTGGGACAGGGCCGCTTCTTATCCGAGCAGTACTTC
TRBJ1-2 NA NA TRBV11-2 CASRLMSGFNYGYTF TGTGCCAGCAGACTAATGTCCGGATTTAACTATGGCTACACCTTC
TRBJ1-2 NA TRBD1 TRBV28 CASSSPSGTGYGYTF TGTGCCAGCAGTTCACCCTCGGGGACAGGGTATGGCTACACCTTC
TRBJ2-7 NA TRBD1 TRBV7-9 CASSLYPPTDRVHEQYF TGTGCCAGCAGCTTATATCCCCCGACGGACAGGGTACACGAGCAGTACTTC
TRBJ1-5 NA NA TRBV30 CAWSVGVPGSNQPQHF TGTGCCTGGAGTGTCGGAGTCCCTGGGAGCAATCAGCCCCAGCATTTT
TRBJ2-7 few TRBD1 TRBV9 CASSVGGTGTYEQYF TGTGCCAGCAGCGTAGGGGGGACAGGAACCTACGAGCAGTACTTC